One and the same sample provided the 30 T cell receptor beta chains below, sequenced in a study of blood T cell repertoires in COVID-19. The assay was immunoSEQ multiplex PCR, and TCRdb's table has in-frame clones only and misses some. This table holds 100,000 to 150,000 clones, about 85% found once. Specimen: peripheral blood. Every receptor here comes from a man in his fifties or sixties with acute or convalescent COVID-19.

This sequence joins TRBV3-1 (or the pseudogene TRBV3-2) and TRBJ1-5; D uncertain. CDR1 and CDR2 from the germline V gene are LGHDT and YNNKEL (reference sequence). The CDR3 runs to 15 residues. V lost 4 bases to trimming and J lost 0 bases, with 10 bases between them. The CDR3 here is CASSRGLLSNQPQHF. Here the CDR3 DNA reads TGTGCCAGCAGCCGTGGGCTCCTTAGCAATCAGCCCCAGCATTTT.

The CDR3, as DNA: TGTGCCAGCAGCCCAGAGGTGGGATCTGGGACAGGACCCCTCCACTTT. This codes for CASSPEVGSGTGPLHF. This chain links TRBV9 with TRBJ1-6; 8 bases line up with TRBD1. This CDR3 comprises 16 residues. V lost 4 bases, J lost 12 bases, and 15 bases stayed unmatched. CDR1 is SGDLS, CDR2 YYNGEE, per germline. Together with reference TRBV9 and TRBJ1-6, the CDR3 gives the full variable domain: DSGVTQTPKHLITATGQRVTLRCSPRSGDLSVYWYQQSLDQGLQFLIQYYNGEERAKGNILERFSAQQFPDLHSELNLSSLELGDSALYFCASSPEVGSGTGPLHFGNGTRLTVT.

For this clone: Additional DNA sequences in this sample encode the identical CDR3. This rearrangement joins TRBV24-1 to TRBJ2-1, with 8 bases aligning to TRBD2. Germline V gene sequence: CDR1 KGHDR, CDR2 SFDVKD. Germline trimming cut 0 bases from V and 5 bases from J; bases unmatched to any gene: 5. CDR3 length equals 16 residues. DNA of the CDR3: TGTGCCACCAGTGATTTGGGGCTAGCGGGTGACAATGAGCAGTTCTTC. Translating gives CATSDLGLAGDNEQFF.

The chain is built from TRBV27 and TRBJ1-2; TRBD1 matches 8 bases. J was trimmed by 4 bases and V by 6 bases; bases with no gene match: 4. CDR1 is MNHEY and CDR2 is SMNVEV in the germline V gene (reference sequence). This CDR3 is 13 amino acids long. CDR3 residues: CASRAGGGYGYTF. The CDR3 DNA sequence: TGTGCCAGCAGGGCAGGGGGCGGCTATGGCTACACCTTC.

The chain links TRBV18 to TRBJ1-5; the D gene is possibly TRBD1 (6 bases). Trimming left V 3 bases short and J 7 bases short, with 16 bases between. Germline V CDR1 and CDR2: KGHSH, LQKENI. The CDR3 length is 15 residues. In DNA, the CDR3 is TGTGCCAGCTCACCTCGGGGGGCGGTTGGGCAGCCCCAGCATTTT. Translated: CASSPRGAVGQPQHF.

This sequence joins TRBV28 and TRBJ1-2; maybe TRBD1 (6 bases). Trimming shortened V by 5 bases and J by 7 bases, and 17 bases separated the two germline ends. Germline V gene data show CDR1 as MDHEN and CDR2 as SYDVKM. This CDR3 is built from 14 residues. The CDR3 DNA reads TGTGCCAGCAGTGCCGCCGCTTTAGGGGGTGGCTACACCTTC. Translating gives CASSAAALGGGYTF.

This clone came up a few times. CDR3 sequence (DNA): TGTGCCAGCAGTTTAGCAACCGGGACTAGTTACTTC. Its protein is CASSLATGTSYF. The chain employs TRBV28 and TRBJ2-5; TRBD2 matches 8 bases. The germline V gene encodes CDR1 MDHEN and CDR2 SYDVKM. The CDR3 extends over 12 amino acids. J lost 14 bases, V lost 2 bases, and 7 bases had no gene match.

V is TRBV5-1 and J is TRBJ2-3, with D possibly matching TRBD2 (5 bases). Per the germline V gene, CDR1 is SGHRS and CDR2 is YFSETQ. The CDR3 is 15 amino acids. Trimming left V 4 bases short and J 0 bases short, with 12 bases between. The chain's CDR3 is CASSPSSPSTDTQYF. In DNA form, the CDR3 reads TGCGCCAGCAGCCCCTCTAGCCCGAGCACAGATACGCAGTATTTT.

The chain employs TRBV18 and TRBJ1-2; D perhaps matches TRBD1 (5 bases). V lost 3 bases to trimming and J lost 4 bases, with 12 bases between them. CDR3 length: 14 amino acids. The germline V gene has CDR1 KGHSH and CDR2 LQKENI. DNA for the CDR3: TGTGCCAGCTCACCCCCCGCAGGGCTCTATGGCTACACCTTC. This gives the protein CASSPPAGLYGYTF.

V is TRBV19 and J is TRBJ1-6; no firm D call. This CDR3 has 15 amino acids. V was clipped by 5 bases and J by 5 bases, with 13 bases between them. The germline CDR1 and CDR2 sequences are LNHDA and SQIVND (reference sequence). DNA for the CDR3: TGTGCCAGTAGTCTAGGCCTGGGAGATAATTCACCCCTCCACTTT. Its protein is CASSLGLGDNSPLHF.

J is TRBJ1-5 and V is TRBV2; possibly TRBD1 for D (5 bases). Trimming shortened V by 0 bases and J by 4 bases, and 10 bases separated the two germline ends. The CDR3 is 15 amino acids. Germline CDR1 SNHLY, CDR2 FYNNEI. The CDR3 here is CASSEAQQVNQPQHF. The CDR3 DNA is TGTGCCAGCAGTGAAGCGCAACAGGTAAATCAGCCCCAGCATTTT.

The CDR3 region has the DNA TGTGCCAGCAGGGAGCTACGGGGATGGGGCTACACCTTC. Translating it yields CASRELRGWGYTF. V and J are TRBV12-3 or TRBV12-4 and TRBJ1-2; D is uncertain. V dropped 6 bases and J dropped 8 bases, with 16 bases sitting between them. The CDR3 totals 13 residues.

The J gene is TRBJ1-2, the V gene TRBV5-1, with D tentatively TRBD1 (5 bases). With 3 bases removed from V and 4 bases from J, the gap between germline ends came to 13 bases. Germline V CDR1 and CDR2: SGHRS, YFSETQ. The CDR3 runs 14 residues. The CDR3 DNA follows: TGCGCCAGCAGCTCCGGGGGTTCGGGCTATGGCTACACCTTC. Its protein is CASSSGGSGYGYTF.

This clone is a singleton in its sample. V gene TRBV5-1 combines with J gene TRBJ1-4, with a weak D call TRBD1 (6 bases). Germline lookup yields CDR1 SGHRS and CDR2 YFSETQ. The germline V and J ends were trimmed by 1 base and 8 bases, with 15 bases remaining between them. The CDR3 has 15 residues. CDR3 in DNA: TGCGCCAGCAGCTTGAGGGCAGGGCAGGGGGAAAAACTGTTTTTT. Protein product: CASSLRAGQGEKLFF.

The CDR3 DNA reads TGTGCCAGCAGTGGACAGGGTCTAAACTATGGCTACACCTTC. Translation: CASSGQGLNYGYTF. The chain carries TRBV2 and TRBJ1-2; 7 nucleotides agree with TRBD1. The CDR3 sequence is 14 residues long. The germline gives CDR1 SNHLY, CDR2 FYNNEI. After removal of 4 bases from V and 2 bases from J, the junction contained 4 bases not matched to a gene.

The chain has TRBV3-1 (or the pseudogene TRBV3-2) and TRBJ1-4; maybe TRBD1 (6 bases). Germline V lookup: CDR1 LGHDT, CDR2 YNNKEL (reference sequence). V was clipped by 5 bases and J by 3 bases, with 10 bases between them. The CDR3 consists of 14 residues. The CDR3: CASSFKGANEKLFF. CDR3 in DNA: TGTGCCAGCAGCTTCAAGGGGGCTAATGAAAAACTGTTTTTT.

A remark on this clone: Germline is not matched at one junction end, which may reflect a read error. This chain uses TRBV20-1 with TRBJ2-1; D uncertain. The V gene's germline CDR1 is DFQATT and CDR2 SNEGSKA (reference sequence). The CDR3 is 11 amino acids. The CDR3 coding sequence is TGCAGTGCTAGAGAAACTAACCCAGTAGTCTTC. It specifies CSARETNPVVF.

The chain joins TRBV28 to TRBJ2-7; 7 bases fit TRBD2. Trimming at V came to 5 bases and at J to 3 bases, leaving 10 bases not matched to a gene. Germline lookup yields CDR1 MDHEN and CDR2 SYDVKM. The CDR3 is 15 residues long. In DNA form, the CDR3 reads TGTGCCAGCAGTCCACCGACTAGCCTTCTCTACGAGCAGTACTTC. Its protein product is CASSPPTSLLYEQYF.

DNA of the CDR3: TGTGCCAGCAGCCAAGATGGGAGTTACAATGAGCAGTTCTTC. Translated: CASSQDGSYNEQFF. The chain carries TRBV3-1 (or the pseudogene TRBV3-2) and TRBJ2-1; D is possibly TRBD2 (5 bases). This CDR3 is built from 14 residues. Trimming took 0 bases from V and 4 from J, leaving 7 bases between them. The germline CDR1 and CDR2 sequences are LGHDT and YNNKEL (reference sequence).

In this sample, this clone turned up once. V gene TRBV10-2 combines with J gene TRBJ2-3; 8 bases agree with TRBD1. J was trimmed by 2 bases and V by 5 bases; bases with no gene match: 6. This CDR3 has 15 residues. Germline V gene data show CDR1 as WSHSY and CDR2 as SAAADI. The CDR3 DNA is TGCGCCAGCAGTAGGACAGGGCACTCCACAGATACGCAGTATTTT. Translating gives CASSRTGHSTDTQYF.

The chain links TRBV5-1 to TRBJ1-5; 7 bases agree with TRBD1. The V and J ends lost 3 bases and 6 bases, in that order; junction bases with no gene match: 6. There are 14 residues in the CDR3. Germline CDR1 and CDR2: SGHRS and YFSETQ. The DNA for the CDR3 is TGCGCCAGCAGCTACTCAGGGGGAACTCAGCCCCAGCATTTT. This sequence encodes CASSYSGGTQPQHF.

The J gene is TRBJ2-2, the V gene TRBV6-1; the D gene is possibly TRBD2 (6 bases). V was trimmed by 5 bases and J by 6 bases, leaving 10 bases between them. The germline V gene encodes CDR1 MNHNS and CDR2 SASEGT. The CDR3 spans 13 residues. The CDR3 is CASSSLAAGELFF. The CDR3 DNA follows: TGTGCCAGCAGTTCTTTAGCGGCCGGGGAGCTGTTTTTT.

V usage is TRBV30 and J usage is TRBJ2-6, with 7 positions matching TRBD1. The germline V gene has CDR1 GTSNPN and CDR2 SVGIG (reference sequence). The V segment lost 7 bases and the J segment 0 bases; nucleotides outside the gene matches: 9. The CDR3 runs to 16 residues. The CDR3: CAYTWDSNSGANVLTF. Written as DNA, the CDR3 is TGTGCCTATACCTGGGACAGCAACTCTGGGGCCAACGTCCTGACTTTC. Together with reference TRBV30 and TRBJ2-6, the CDR3 gives the full variable domain: SQTIHQWPATLVQPVGSPLSLECTVEGTSNPNLYWYRQAAGRGLQLLFYSVGIGQISSEVPQNLSASRPQDRQFILSSKKLLLSDSGFYLCAYTWDSNSGANVLTFGAGSRLTVL.

The sample holds one count of this clone. The V and J genes are TRBV19 and TRBJ1-5; 7 bases match TRBD1. From germline, CDR1 is LNHDA and CDR2 SQIVND (reference sequence). The CDR3 contains 14 residues. V lost 6 bases, J lost 9 bases, and 11 bases stayed unmatched. CDR3 sequence reads: CASSGNRGPVPQHF. Here the CDR3 DNA reads TGTGCCAGTAGCGGAAACAGGGGCCCGGTGCCCCAGCATTTT.

V and J are TRBV6-5 and TRBJ2-1; perhaps TRBD2 as D (5 bases). V shed 7 bases and J shed 7 bases, with 17 bases lying between them. Germline lookup yields CDR1 MNHEY and CDR2 SVGAGI. CDR3 size: 14 residues. This CDR3 is CASKVIASSNEQFF. The CDR3 DNA reads as TGTGCCAGCAAGGTCATAGCGAGCTCAAATGAGCAGTTCTTC.

This clone was recorded only once. V and J are TRBV19 and TRBJ2-7, with 11 bases lining up with TRBD2. J was trimmed by 4 bases and V by 5 bases; bases with no gene match: 7. The CDR3 runs to 15 residues. From germline, CDR1 is LNHDA and CDR2 SQIVND (reference sequence). The CDR3 reads CASSVTSGRTYEQYF. Written as DNA, the CDR3 is TGTGCCAGTAGTGTCACTAGCGGGAGAACTTACGAGCAGTACTTC.

The V gene is TRBV13, the J gene TRBJ2-7; 9 bases line up with TRBD2. The trim removed 5 bases at V and 0 bases at J, leaving 5 bases unmatched. Germline V gene sequence: CDR1 PRHDT, CDR2 FYEKMQ (reference sequence). The CDR3 is 15 residues long. The CDR3 nucleotides are TGTGCCAGCAGCGTACGGACTAGCGCCTCCTACGAGCAGTACTTC. Encoded protein: CASSVRTSASYEQYF.

The J gene is TRBJ2-7, the V gene TRBV25-1, with D possibly matching TRBD1 (6 bases). This CDR3 has 14 amino acids. Deletions cut 2 bases from V and 7 bases from J, with 15 bases between. Per germline, CDR1 MGHDK and CDR2 SYGVNS. The chain's CDR3 is CASSEPGTSDEQYF. The CDR3 DNA is TGTGCCAGCAGTGAACCCGGGACAAGTGATGAGCAGTACTTC.

The V and J genes are TRBV18 and TRBJ2-1; D might be TRBD2 (6 bases). V lost 6 bases to trimming and J lost 9 bases, with 12 bases between them. The length of the CDR3 is 12 residues. Germline CDR1 KGHSH, CDR2 LQKENI. The CDR3 reads CASSRRGGEQFF. The CDR3 region has the DNA TGTGCCAGCTCCCGGCGGGGCGGTGAGCAGTTCTTC. The full variable domain, in which reference TRBV18 and TRBJ2-1 provide the parts outside the CDR3, is NAGVMQNPRHLVRRRGQEARLRCSPMKGHSHVYWYRQLPEEGLKFMVYLQKENIIDESGMPKERFSAEFPKEGPSILRIQQVVRGDSAAYFCASSRRGGEQFFGPGTRLTVL.

This clone has a single count. V is TRBV29-1 and J is TRBJ1-2; TRBD1 matches 11 bases. CDR1 and CDR2 from the germline V gene are SQVTM and ANQGSEA. V trimming: 4 bases; J trimming: 4 bases; junction bases outside the gene matches: 5. CDR3 length: 14 residues. The CDR3 here is CSVVLGTGGYGYTF. The CDR3, as DNA: TGCAGCGTTGTACTCGGGACAGGGGGCTATGGCTACACCTTC.